Below, 28 T cell receptor beta chains from the same sample are listed, as sequenced in a study of T cells in localized non-small cell lung cancer. Profiled with immunoSEQ multiplex PCR; TCRdb holds only in-frame clones, not every one. The sample lists roughly 1,700 clones, under 45% occurring once. The material was normal lung tissue next to the tumor, obtained before any cancer treatment. Receptor source: a woman between 35 and 75 years old with stage II lung adenocarcinoma.

V is TRBV15 and J is TRBJ2-3; 8 bases agree with TRBD1. V dropped 4 bases and J dropped 1; count of bases not matched to a gene: 4. The CDR3 is 15 amino acids. Germline values: CDR1 LNHNV, CDR2 YYDKDF (reference sequence). The CDR3 nucleotides read TGTGCCACCAGCATTCCGGGACAGGGCACAGATACGCAGTATTTT. Residues: CATSIPGQGTDTQYF.

This sequence joins TRBV6-7 and TRBJ1-5, with D possibly being TRBD1 (5 bases). TRBV6-7 is an ORF, and what it does is uncertain. The V and J ends lost 5 bases and 6 bases respectively, with 23 bases between them. The CDR3 consists of 17 residues. DNA of the CDR3: TGTGCCAGCAGTGAAAATTTAAGCATCCAGGGCTCTCAGCCCCAGCATTTT. This encodes CASSENLSIQGSQPQHF.

This chain's CDR3 is CATSREGAATDTQYF. For the CDR3, the DNA is TGTGCCACCAGCAGAGAAGGAGCGGCTACAGATACGCAGTATTTT. The chain employs TRBV15 and TRBJ2-3, with a weak D call TRBD2 (5 bases). The CDR3 runs to 15 residues. The V end lost 0 bases, the J end lost 3 bases, and 10 bases lay between the germline ends. Germline V gene lookup returns CDR1 LNHNV and CDR2 YYDKDF (reference sequence).

This chain joins TRBV29-1 and TRBJ2-7; 7 bases align to TRBD2. The ends lost 4 bases at V and 1 base at J; junction bases unmatched: 4. This CDR3 is built from 13 residues. Germline V CDR1 and CDR2: SQVTM, ANQGSEA. CDR3 region: CSVAPSGSYEQYF. CDR3 DNA: TGCAGCGTTGCCCCTAGCGGATCCTACGAGCAGTACTTC.

The chain is built from TRBV18 and TRBJ1-1, with D possibly TRBD1 on 6 matching bases. The CDR3 has 15 residues. The germline V and J ends were trimmed by 3 bases and 0 bases, with 11 bases remaining between them. Looked up from germline, CDR1 is KGHSH and CDR2 is LQKENI. The CDR3 sequence is CASSPGTRVNTEAFF. The CDR3 DNA is TGTGCCAGCTCACCCGGGACACGAGTGAACACTGAAGCTTTCTTT.

V and J are TRBV28 and TRBJ1-1; D gene unclear. From germline, CDR1 is MDHEN and CDR2 SYDVKM. V was trimmed by 2 bases and J by 6 bases, leaving 16 bases between them. The CDR3 spans 15 residues. CDR3 sequence reads: CASSLKVMGSPEAFF. As DNA, the CDR3 is TGTGCCAGCAGTTTAAAGGTTATGGGGAGCCCTGAAGCTTTCTTT.

The table lists this clone with a few counts. The chain is built from TRBV19 and TRBJ2-3; D perhaps matches TRBD2 (6 bases). Trimming stripped 6 bases from V and 4 bases from J, with 14 bases between. The CDR3 spans 14 residues. Germline values: CDR1 LNHDA, CDR2 SQIVND (reference sequence). This CDR3 reads CASSGGRSADTQYF. CDR3 DNA: TGTGCCAGTAGCGGAGGGAGGAGCGCAGATACGCAGTATTTT.

This sequence joins TRBV6-8 and TRBJ1-3; 7 bases line up with TRBD1. The CDR3 extends over 17 amino acids. Germline V gene sequence: CDR1 MNHGY, CDR2 SAAAGT. Losses at the gene ends were 0 bases for V and 2 bases for J; bases not matched to a gene: 7. In nucleotides, the CDR3 is TGTGCCAGCAGTTACTCTTTCACAGGGGTAGCTGGAAACACCATATATTTT. Translated, it gives CASSYSFTGVAGNTIYF.

V gene TRBV6-8 combines with J gene TRBJ2-1; the match to TRBD2 covers 11 bases. V shed 6 bases and J 3 bases; nucleotides not matched to a gene: 7. The CDR3 has 16 amino acids. Germline V gives CDR1 MNHGY, CDR2 SAAAGT. DNA for the CDR3: TGTGCCAGCAGCACGACTAGCGGGGTGAACTACAATGAGCAGTTCTTC. Protein: CASSTTSGVNYNEQFF.

The V gene is TRBV5-1, the J gene TRBJ1-5; TRBD1 might be the D (5 bases). Germline values: CDR1 SGHRS, CDR2 YFSETQ. The CDR3 consists of 14 residues. The V and J ends lost 0 bases and 4 bases respectively, with 8 bases between them. CDR3 amino acids: CASSLGGGNQPQHF. The CDR3 nucleotides read TGCGCCAGCAGCTTGGGCGGGGGAAATCAGCCCCAGCATTTT.

The chain has TRBV6-8 and TRBJ2-1; weak D call: TRBD1 (5 bases). The V gene's germline CDR1 is MNHGY and CDR2 SAAAGT. This CDR3 spans 15 amino acids. V was cut by 2 bases and J by 8 bases, with 16 bases left in between. The CDR3 sequence is CASSYSGRVFDEQFF. As DNA, the CDR3 is TGTGCCAGCAGTTACAGTGGCAGGGTATTCGATGAGCAGTTCTTC.

The J gene is TRBJ1-6, the V gene TRBV30; D gene uncertain. This CDR3 has 11 residues. V gave up 0 bases and J gave up 10 bases, with 4 bases separating them. Per the germline V gene, CDR1 is GTSNPN and CDR2 is SVGIG (reference sequence). The CDR3 coding sequence is TGTGCCTGGAGTGTTGAATCACCCCTCCACTTT. It is translated as CAWSVESPLHF.

In this sample, this clone turned up a few times. The J gene is TRBJ2-5, the V gene TRBV18, with TRBD1 matching 8 bases. This CDR3 region has 15 residues. Germline values: CDR1 KGHSH, CDR2 LQKENI. With 3 bases clipped from V and 1 base from J, the junction kept 4 bases outside the gene matches. The CDR3 DNA follows: TGTGCCAGCTCACCGAGGACAGGGAGCCAAGAGACCCAGTACTTC. Residues: CASSPRTGSQETQYF.

The chain recombines TRBV11-3 with TRBJ2-2; TRBD1 matches at 10 bases. Germline loops: CDR1 SGHNT, CDR2 YENEEA. The length of the CDR3 is 17 residues. Losses at the gene ends were 1 base for V and 4 bases for J; bases not matched to a gene: 6. The DNA for the CDR3 is TGTGCCAGCAGCTTAGTCGACAGGGGGCATGGCACCGGGGAGCTGTTTTTT. It specifies CASSLVDRGHGTGELFF.

This chain uses TRBV11-3 with TRBJ2-1; 10 bases align to TRBD2. The junction had 7 bases not matched to a gene; V was cut back by 3 bases and J by 5 bases. The CDR3 is made up of 16 amino acids. Germline values: CDR1 SGHNT, CDR2 YENEEA. The CDR3 loop is CASSFSLAGVNNEQFF. The CDR3, as DNA: TGTGCCAGCAGCTTTTCCCTAGCGGGGGTTAACAATGAGCAGTTCTTC.

A few counts support this clone. V usage is TRBV11-3 and J usage is TRBJ2-7; weak D call: TRBD1 (5 bases). There are 17 residues in the CDR3. CDR1 and CDR2 from the germline V gene are SGHNT and YENEEA. Trimming shortened V by 3 bases and J by 2 bases, and 20 bases separated the two germline ends. This CDR3 is CASSLAPLRQTTYEQYF. CDR3 bases: TGTGCCAGCAGCTTGGCCCCGCTTCGACAGACCACCTACGAGCAGTACTTC.

J is TRBJ2-2 and V is TRBV11-3; D gene unclear. CDR1 SGHNT and CDR2 YENEEA come from the germline V gene. This CDR3 has 14 residues. V lost 2 bases and J lost 2, with 6 bases in between. The CDR3 DNA follows: TGTGCCAGCAGCTTAATGGGTAACACCGGGGAGCTGTTTTTT. Residues: CASSLMGNTGELFF.

Only a few counts were recorded for this clone. The J gene is TRBJ1-5, the V gene TRBV9; possible D gene TRBD1, 5 bases. Germline assignment: CDR1 SGDLS and CDR2 YYNGEE. With 7 bases removed from V and 7 bases from J, the gap between germline ends came to 15 bases. The CDR3 covers 13 residues. The CDR3, as DNA: TGTGCCAGCGGGCAGGGCGACGGGCAGCCCCAGCATTTT. This gives the protein CASGQGDGQPQHF.

The sample holds a few counts of this clone. The chain is built from TRBV2 and TRBJ1-2; unclear D gene. This CDR3 contains 12 residues. Germline V gene data show CDR1 as SNHLY and CDR2 as FYNNEI. V lost 3 bases and J 5 bases, leaving 7 bases between the germline ends. For the CDR3, the DNA is TGTGCCAGCAGTGAGACGGGGTATGGCTACACCTTC. It specifies CASSETGYGYTF.

The chain recombines TRBV9 with TRBJ1-1; no reliable D call. Trimming removed 1 base from V and 3 bases from J, with 7 bases in between. Germline-derived CDR1 and CDR2 are SGDLS and YYNGEE. This CDR3 comprises 13 residues. In DNA, the CDR3 is TGTGCCAGCAGCGTATTGGTAGACACTGAAGCTTTCTTT. It codes for CASSVLVDTEAFF. The full variable domain, rest sourced from reference TRBV9 and TRBJ1-1, is DSGVTQTPKHLITATGQRVTLRCSPRSGDLSVYWYQQSLDQGLQFLIQYYNGEERAKGNILERFSAQQFPDLHSELNLSSLELGDSALYFCASSVLVDTEAFFGQGTRLTVV.

The chain recombines TRBV6-7 with TRBJ1-2; no firm D call. TRBV6-7 is placed among ORFs of uncertain function. Trimming cost V 5 bases and J 0 bases, with 7 bases left between them. The CDR3 length is 13 residues. CDR3 sequence reads: CASSEEANYGYTF. The CDR3 nucleotides read TGTGCCAGCAGTGAAGAGGCTAACTATGGCTACACCTTC.

The table lists this clone with a few counts. Distinct nucleotide sequences in the sample also encode this CDR3. The CDR3 loop is CAISTGDSNQPQHF. CDR3 DNA sequence: TGTGCCATTTCCACAGGGGATAGCAATCAGCCCCAGCATTTT. This sequence joins TRBV6-8 and TRBJ1-5, with 7 bases fitting TRBD1. V gave up 10 bases and J gave up 0 bases; unmatched junction bases: 6. The CDR3 is made up of 14 amino acids. The germline V gene has CDR1 MNHGY and CDR2 SAAAGT.

In its sample, this clone is medium-sized. The chain links TRBV9 to TRBJ1-4; D remains ambiguous. CDR3 length: 13 amino acids. Germline V gene lookup returns CDR1 SGDLS and CDR2 YYNGEE. V lost 4 bases and J lost 5, with 9 bases in between. CDR3 bases: TGTGCCAGCAGCCCGGACGGGAATGAAAAACTGTTTTTT. The encoded protein is CASSPDGNEKLFF.

In its sample, this clone was seen a few times. V usage is TRBV9 and J usage is TRBJ2-1; TRBD1 is a possible D gene (6 bases). Germline CDR1 reads SGDLS; CDR2 reads YYNGEE. V shed 5 bases and J shed 6 bases, with 18 bases lying between them. The CDR3 covers 15 residues. The CDR3: CASSEGVLVGNEQFF. In DNA, the CDR3 is TGTGCCAGCAGTGAGGGGGTCCTAGTGGGCAATGAGCAGTTCTTC.

This clone was counted a single time. The chain employs TRBV15 and TRBJ1-2; TRBD1 might be the D (5 bases). The length of the CDR3 is 17 residues. V lost 4 bases, J lost 4 bases, and 22 bases lay in between. The germline CDR1 and CDR2 sequences are LNHNV and YYDKDF (reference sequence). The CDR3 loop is CATSKWTGTPTSYGYTF. The CDR3 DNA reads TGTGCCACCAGCAAATGGACCGGGACCCCCACCAGCTATGGCTACACCTTC.

This clone occurred a few times. This sequence joins TRBV7-4 and TRBJ1-1; no reliable D call. Germline CDR1 reads SGHVT; CDR2 reads SQSDAQ. This CDR3 has 13 residues. The V end was cut by 2 bases, the J end by 3 bases, with 7 bases between. The CDR3 sequence: CASSLSLDTEAFF. CDR3 nucleotides: TGTGCCAGCAGCTTAAGTTTGGACACTGAAGCTTTCTTT.

This clone was observed a handful of times. V is TRBV15 and J is TRBJ1-1, with TRBD1 matching 9 bases. Trimming removed 7 bases from V and 1 base from J; junction bases left unmatched: 4. CDR1 is LNHNV, CDR2 YYDKDF, per germline (reference sequence). This CDR3 contains 14 residues. In DNA, the CDR3 is TGTGCCACCACCACGGACAGGGGGAACACTGAAGCTTTCTTT. It codes for CATTTDRGNTEAFF.

The genes are TRBV19 and TRBJ1-5, with D possibly being TRBD1 (5 bases). The CDR3 loop spans 13 amino acids. Trimming left V 6 bases short and J 7 bases short, with 13 bases between. CDR1 LNHDA and CDR2 SQIVND come from the germline V gene (reference sequence). The CDR3: CASSTQVQQPQHF. Written as DNA, the CDR3 is TGTGCCAGTAGCACACAGGTACAGCAGCCCCAGCATTTT.